The 15 T cell receptor beta chains reported below all come from one sample, sequenced in a study of T cell responses to AZD1222 COVID-19 vaccine. Generated by immunoSEQ multiplex PCR, the TCRdb table keeps only in-frame clones and is missing some. The sample contains 89,000 or so clones, about 93% of which appear only once. Sequences were derived from peripheral blood, sampled 28 days after the second AZD1222 dose. The receptors derive from an adult who received the AZD1222 COVID-19 vaccine.

This chain joins TRBV30 and TRBJ1-2; 9 bases align to TRBD1. Germline V gene data show CDR1 as GTSNPN and CDR2 as SVGIG (reference sequence). The CDR3 consists of 16 residues. V was clipped by 2 bases and J by 5 bases; unmatched bases: 12. The CDR3 DNA is TGTGCCTGGAGTCCCCTTCGGGGACAGGGATGGTATGGCTACACCTTC. Translation: CAWSPLRGQGWYGYTF.

The CDR3: CASSFSGAGDTQYF. In DNA, the CDR3 is TGTGCCAGCAGCTTCTCAGGGGCCGGAGATACGCAGTATTTT. The rearrangement uses TRBV7-2 and TRBJ2-3; tentative D call: TRBD1 (6 bases). V dropped 3 bases and J dropped 5 bases, with 12 bases sitting between them. Germline V gene data show CDR1 as SGHTA and CDR2 as FQGNSA. The CDR3 totals 14 residues.

The CDR3 nucleotides are TGTGCCAGTAGTACCCGGTGGGACAGCTGGGACAATCAGCCCCAGCATTTT. Its protein is CASSTRWDSWDNQPQHF. This chain links TRBV19 with TRBJ1-5; TRBD1 aligns across 7 bases. With 4 bases clipped from V and 3 bases from J, the junction kept 12 bases outside the gene matches. Germline V gives CDR1 LNHDA, CDR2 SQIVND (reference sequence). The CDR3 runs to 17 residues.

The chain is built from TRBV10-1 and TRBJ1-4; TRBD1 might be the D (6 bases). The CDR3 has 16 residues. Germline V lookup: CDR1 WNHNN, CDR2 SYGVQD (reference sequence). V lost 3 bases and J 3 bases, leaving 14 bases between the germline ends. CDR3 in DNA: TGCGCCAGCAGTGAAAACGCGGACAGTCCTAATGAAAAACTGTTTTTT. Amino acid sequence: CASSENADSPNEKLFF.

The chain recombines TRBV10-1 with TRBJ1-1; 8 bases match TRBD1. V dropped 0 bases and J dropped 6; count of bases not matched to a gene: 6. There are 15 residues in the CDR3. Germline CDR1 is WNHNN and CDR2 is SYGVQD (reference sequence). The CDR3 nucleotides are TGCGCCAGCAGTGAGTCCAGGGGGCGCAGAGCTGAAGCTTTCTTT. Its translation is CASSESRGRRAEAFF.

This clone was observed a single time. The rearrangement joins TRBV2 to TRBJ2-7, with D unclear. V lost 5 bases, J lost 2 bases, and 10 bases lay in between. The germline gives CDR1 SNHLY, CDR2 FYNNEI. The CDR3 sequence is 13 residues long. Here the CDR3 reads CASSYTVTYEQYF. DNA for the CDR3: TGTGCCAGCAGTTATACCGTGACCTACGAGCAGTACTTC.

This clone was observed a single time. The gene calls are TRBV7-8 and TRBJ2-2; the D gene is possibly TRBD2 (5 bases). There are 16 residues in the CDR3. V was shortened by 1 base and J by 1 base, with 10 bases between the two germline ends. The V gene's germline CDR1 is SGHVS and CDR2 FQNEAQ. Written as DNA, the CDR3 is TGTGCCAGCAGCTTAGGCCCAGCGGTGAACACCGGGGAGCTGTTTTTT. Translated: CASSLGPAVNTGELFF.

Of note for this clone: The junction departs from the called germline gene at one end, perhaps through a read error. V and J are TRBV2 and TRBJ2-7; D could derive from TRBD1 or TRBD2 (5 bases each). The CDR3 has 11 amino acids. Per the germline V gene, CDR1 is SNHLY and CDR2 is FYNNEI. The CDR3: CASRRGTSNIF. The CDR3, as DNA: TGTGCCAGCAGGCGTGGGACCTCTAATATCTTC.

This rearrangement joins TRBV5-1 to TRBJ2-5; a possible D gene is TRBD2 (6 bases). V shed 0 bases and J shed 5 bases, with 17 bases lying between them. CDR1 and CDR2 (germline): SGHRS, YFSETQ. The CDR3 totals 16 residues. CDR3 nucleotides: TGCGCCAGCAGCTTGGCGGGAGTGGGGTCGTGGGAGACCCAGTACTTC. This sequence encodes CASSLAGVGSWETQYF.

This chain joins TRBV3-1 (or the pseudogene TRBV3-2) and TRBJ1-2; weak D call: TRBD1 (5 bases). Trimming left V 1 base short and J 7 bases short, with 10 bases between. In germline, CDR1 is LGHDT, CDR2 YNNKEL (reference sequence). The CDR3 loop spans 13 amino acids. The CDR3 is CASSQGGSGGYTF. CDR3 nucleotides: TGTGCCAGCAGCCAAGGGGGCTCGGGTGGCTACACCTTC.

V and J are TRBV5-1 and TRBJ1-3; TRBD1 is a possible D gene (6 bases). V was cut by 0 bases and J by 4 bases, with 11 bases left in between. The CDR3 is 15 residues long. Germline loops: CDR1 SGHRS, CDR2 YFSETQ. DNA for the CDR3: TGCGCCAGCAGCTTGGCCACAGGGACCGGAAACACCATATATTTT. Translated: CASSLATGTGNTIYF.

V and J are TRBV27 and TRBJ1-1; maybe TRBD1 (6 bases). The CDR3 has 14 amino acids. The germline V and J ends were trimmed by 2 bases and 1 base, with 8 bases remaining between them. The germline gives CDR1 MNHEY, CDR2 SMNVEV (reference sequence). The CDR3 DNA follows: TGTGCCAGCAGTTTAAGCAGGGGGAACACTGAAGCTTTCTTT. Its translation is CASSLSRGNTEAFF.

This chain connects TRBV15 to TRBJ2-5; 8 bases match TRBD2. CDR3 length: 15 amino acids. V shed 6 bases and J 1 base; nucleotides not matched to a gene: 7. CDR1 is LNHNV, CDR2 YYDKDF, per germline (reference sequence). DNA of the CDR3: TGTGCCACCAGGGCTCAAGGGACTAGCCAAGAGACCCAGTACTTC. It specifies CATRAQGTSQETQYF. The variable domain in full, with the rest retrieved from reference TRBV15 and TRBJ2-5, is DAMVIQNPRYQVTQFGKPVTLSCSQTLNHNVMYWYQQKSSQAPKLLFHYYDKDFNNEADTPDNFQSRRPNTSFCFLDIRSPGLGDTAMYLCATRAQGTSQETQYFGPGTRLLVL.

The chain carries TRBV7-9 and TRBJ1-1, with 7 bases that match TRBD1. Germline V gene lookup returns CDR1 SEHNR and CDR2 FQNEAQ (reference sequence). Trimming removed 5 bases from V and 6 bases from J; junction bases left unmatched: 9. CDR3 length equals 14 residues. The CDR3 DNA sequence: TGTGCCAGCAGCGGACAGGAGAACCGCGCTGAAGCTTTCTTT. This encodes CASSGQENRAEAFF.

The chain carries TRBV18 and TRBJ2-7; no clear D gene. From germline, CDR1 is KGHSH and CDR2 LQKENI. The V and J ends lost 3 bases and 4 bases respectively, with 10 bases between them. This CDR3 spans 13 amino acids. CDR3 nucleotides: TGTGCCAGCTCACCTAGAGAGGATTACGAGCAGTACTTC. Protein sequence: CASSPREDYEQYF.